The 12 T cell receptor beta chains in this list originate from one sample, sequenced in a study of graft-versus-host responses after intestinal transplantation (dated by TCRdb to the early 2020s). What this sample's time point label stands for: cells obtained before transplantation from donor or recipient. Library prep was done by the immunoSEQ multiplex PCR assay. This is the immuneACCESS table as TCRdb keeps it, with only in-frame sequences that have V and J called. A part of the clones is gone; compared with another copy, unresolved V genes explain less than half, and the rest is unexplained. This sample holds about 47,000 clones; around 95% were observed only once. The ten largest clones represent 0.23% of the sample. These TCRs' antigens remain unknown. The source material was unstimulated CD8+ T cells sorted from spleen or lymph node cells, sampled before transplant. The receptors were gathered from a human donor who was the organ donor for an intestinal transplant.

This chain links TRBV5-6 with TRBJ2-1; D not resolved. The CDR3 consists of 13 residues. Germline V gene lookup returns CDR1 SGHDT and CDR2 YYEEEE. Trimming removed 0 bases at V and 7 bases at J, with 8 bases between. This CDR3 reads CASSLVAFNEQFF. CDR3 DNA sequence: TGTGCCAGCAGCTTGGTAGCATTTAATGAGCAGTTCTTC.

The chain recombines TRBV14 with TRBJ1-2; 8 nucleotides align to TRBD1. Germline trimming cut 1 base from V and 7 bases from J; bases unmatched to any gene: 11. This CDR3 comprises 16 residues. The germline V gene encodes CDR1 SGHDN and CDR2 FVKESK. In DNA, the CDR3 is TGTGCCAGCAGCCAAGGTTTATCAGGGGGCGCGGGTGGCTACACCTTC. This gives the protein CASSQGLSGGAGGYTF.

The chain employs TRBV19 and TRBJ1-1; D is possibly TRBD1 (5 bases). V lost 9 bases, J lost 4 bases, and 18 bases lay in between. The CDR3 is made up of 14 amino acids. The V gene's germline CDR1 is LNHDA and CDR2 SQIVND (reference sequence). CDR3 nucleotides: TGTGCCAGCTCGGACCCCCCAAGGGGCACTGAAGCTTTCTTT. It yields the protein CASSDPPRGTEAFF.

This clone was detected a few times. This chain uses TRBV11-3 with TRBJ2-7; no clear D gene. V was pared by 1 base and J by 2 bases, with 3 bases between. The CDR3 is 12 residues long. The germline V gene has CDR1 SGHNT and CDR2 YENEEA. CDR3 bases: TGTGCCAGCAGCTTAGCAGCCTACGAGCAGTACTTC. Its translation: CASSLAAYEQYF.

The rearrangement joins TRBV21-1 to TRBJ1-6; the table calls TRBD1, which could not be checked here. TRBV21-1 is annotated as a pseudogene. The CDR3 runs 16 residues. CDR3 DNA: TGTGTCAGCAGCAAGGGAACACAGGGGGATAATTCACCCCTCCACTTT. Translation gives CVSSKGTQGDNSPLHF.

The chain has TRBV7-9 and TRBJ1-2; 7 positions agree with TRBD1. Germline CDR1 is SEHNR and CDR2 is FQNEAQ (reference sequence). This CDR3 contains 16 residues. The V segment lost 4 bases and the J segment 4 bases; nucleotides outside the gene matches: 12. The CDR3 nucleotides are TGTGCCAGCAGCTCGACGGACAGGCAACTCTTCTATGGCTACACCTTC. Its protein is CASSSTDRQLFYGYTF.

The chain joins TRBV27 to TRBJ2-5, with a tentative D call TRBD2 (6 bases). Germline values: CDR1 MNHEY, CDR2 SMNVEV (reference sequence). The germline V and J ends were trimmed by 3 bases and 5 bases, with 10 bases remaining between them. This CDR3 comprises 13 residues. CDR3 in DNA: TGTGCCAGCAGTTTCGGGGGTTGGGAGACCCAGTACTTC. It yields the protein CASSFGGWETQYF.

The J gene is TRBJ2-5, the V gene TRBV10-3, with TRBD1 identical over 8 bases. CDR1 and CDR2 (germline): ENHRY, SYGVKD. The CDR3 totals 15 residues. Trimming cost V 2 bases and J 2 bases; bases outside gene matches: 4. The CDR3 sequence: CAISEKQGGQETQYF. In nucleotides, the CDR3 is TGTGCCATCAGTGAGAAACAGGGGGGTCAAGAGACCCAGTACTTC.

The genes are TRBV11-2 and TRBJ2-1; 7 bases line up with TRBD2. Germline lookup yields CDR1 SGHAT and CDR2 FQNNGV. After removal of 1 base from V and 0 bases from J, the junction contained 6 bases not matched to a gene. CDR3 length: 17 residues. The CDR3 spells CASSLGRGGGSYNEQFF. Written as DNA, the CDR3 is TGTGCCAGCAGCTTAGGGAGGGGCGGGGGCTCCTACAATGAGCAGTTCTTC.

The chain combines TRBV7-8 with TRBJ1-1, with D uncertain. The CDR3 sequence is 14 residues long. Germline-derived CDR1 and CDR2 are SGHVS and FQNEAQ. The V and J ends lost 2 bases and 3 bases respectively, with 10 bases between them. CDR3 bases: TGTGCCAGCAGCTTATTAATCTTCGACACTGAAGCTTTCTTT. Protein product: CASSLLIFDTEAFF.

The chain combines TRBV28 with TRBJ2-1; D might be TRBD2 (6 bases). Between the trimmed V and J ends, which lost 6 bases and 5 bases, there was a span of 14 bases. Germline V gene lookup returns CDR1 MDHEN and CDR2 SYDVKM. The CDR3 extends over 14 amino acids. The CDR3 coding sequence is TGTGCCAGCAGCTCACCGGGAGAAAACAATGAGCAGTTCTTC. Protein sequence: CASSSPGENNEQFF.

This chain uses TRBV6-5 with TRBJ1-1; no clear D. The CDR3 is made up of 13 amino acids. Germline CDR1 MNHEY, CDR2 SVGAGI. The V and J ends lost 2 bases and 6 bases respectively, with 10 bases between them. In DNA form, the CDR3 reads TGTGCCAGCAGTTACGCGGGTTCTCCTGAAGCTTTCTTT. As protein: CASSYAGSPEAFF.